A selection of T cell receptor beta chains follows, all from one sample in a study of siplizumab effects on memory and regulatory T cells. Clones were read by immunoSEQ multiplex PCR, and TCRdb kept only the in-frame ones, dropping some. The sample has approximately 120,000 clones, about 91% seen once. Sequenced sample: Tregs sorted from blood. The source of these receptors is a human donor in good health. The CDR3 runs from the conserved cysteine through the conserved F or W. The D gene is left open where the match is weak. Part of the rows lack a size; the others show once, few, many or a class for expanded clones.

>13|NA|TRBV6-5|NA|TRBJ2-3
TGTGCCAGCAGGACGACAGACACAGATACGCAGTATTTT
CASRTTDTDTQYF
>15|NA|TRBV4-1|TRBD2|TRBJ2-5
TGCGCCAGCAGCCTGGCCGGGAGGTACCAAGAGACCCAGTACTTC
CASSLAGRYQETQYF
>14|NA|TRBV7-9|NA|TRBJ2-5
TGTGCCAGCAGCCCCGGAGGGTGGCGGGAGACCCAGTACTTC
CASSPGGWRETQYF
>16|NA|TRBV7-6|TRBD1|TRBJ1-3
TGTGCCAGCAGCTTAGTTCGGACAGGGGGCGGAAACACCATATATTTT
CASSLVRTGGGNTIYF
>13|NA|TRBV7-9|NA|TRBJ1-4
TGTGCCAGCAGCCGAGGGTTCAATGAAAAACTGTTTTTT
CASSRGFNEKLFF
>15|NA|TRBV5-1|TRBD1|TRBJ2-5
TGCGCCAGCAGCTTGGCTGGGACAGGGGGAGAGACCCAGTACTTC
CASSLAGTGGETQYF
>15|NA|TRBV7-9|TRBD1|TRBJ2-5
TGTGCCAGCAGCTCGGGACAGGGGGCCCAAGAGACCCAGTACTTC
CASSSGQGAQETQYF
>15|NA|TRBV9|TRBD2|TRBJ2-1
TGTGCCAGCAGCGTAGGGGGACTAGCGGGGCGTGAGCAGTTCTTC
CASSVGGLAGREQFF
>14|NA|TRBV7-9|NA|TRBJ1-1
TGTGCCAGCAGCTTATGGACGCGGGACACTGAAGCTTTCTTT
CASSLWTRDTEAFF
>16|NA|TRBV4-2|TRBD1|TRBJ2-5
TGTGCCAGCAGCCTGGACAGGGGGCCCCCGGGGGAGACCCAGTACTTC
CASSLDRGPPGETQYF
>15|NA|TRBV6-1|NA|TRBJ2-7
TGTGCCAGCAGTGACATGGCGGGGGCCTCCTACGAGCAGTACTTC
CASSDMAGASYEQYF
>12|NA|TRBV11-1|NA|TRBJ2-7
TGTGCCAGCAGCTTAAGTTCCTACGAGCAGTACTTC
CASSLSSYEQYF
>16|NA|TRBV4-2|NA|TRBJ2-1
TGTGCCAGCAGCCCTCCAGGGGGGCTCACTCGGAATGAGCAGTTCTTC
CASSPPGGLTRNEQFF
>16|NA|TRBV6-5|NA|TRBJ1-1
TGTGCCAGCAGTTACTCGGTTGACTACATGAACACTGAAGCTTTCTTT
CASSYSVDYMNTEAFF
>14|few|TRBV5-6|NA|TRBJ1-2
TGTGCCAGCAGCATCACCGGGACATACTATGGCTACACCTTC
CASSITGTYYGYTF
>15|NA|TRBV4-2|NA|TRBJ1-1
TGTGCCAGCAGCCGCCACACCGAGGTCGGCGAGGGAGCTTTCTTT
CASSRHTEVGEGAFF
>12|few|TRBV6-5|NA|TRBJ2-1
TGTGCCAGCAGTTACGAAAGGTCGAAGCAGTTCTTC
CASSYERSKQFF
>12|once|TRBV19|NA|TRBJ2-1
TGTGCCACCGACAAAGGGGGAAATGAGCAGTTCTTC
CATDKGGNEQFF
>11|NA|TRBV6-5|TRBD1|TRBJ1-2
TGTGCCAGTGGGACAGTTAGGAGCTACACCTTC
CASGTVRSYTF
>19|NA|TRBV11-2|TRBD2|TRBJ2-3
TGTGCCAGCAGCTTAGATGTTTGGGCTAGCGGGGGTAGCGCAGATACGCAGTATTTT
CASSLDVWASGGSADTQYF
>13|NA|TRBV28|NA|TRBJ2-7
TGTGCCAGCAGCCGCACCCCATCCTACGAGCAGTACTTC
CASSRTPSYEQYF
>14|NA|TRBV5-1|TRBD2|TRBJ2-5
TGCGCCAGCAGCTTGACTAGCGGGTTTCGGCCCCAGTACTTC
CASSLTSGFRPQYF
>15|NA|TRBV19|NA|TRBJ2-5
TGTGCCAGTAGTATCGGGACAACCTCCCAAGAGACCCAGTACTTC
CASSIGTTSQETQYF
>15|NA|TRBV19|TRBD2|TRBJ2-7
TGTGCCAGTAGTATGGCTCTAGCGGGGGCTTACGAGCAGTACTTC
CASSMALAGAYEQYF
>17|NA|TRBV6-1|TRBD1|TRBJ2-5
TGTGCCAGCAGCGAACCCGGACAGGGGGTGTACCAAGAGACCCAGTACTTC
CASSEPGQGVYQETQYF
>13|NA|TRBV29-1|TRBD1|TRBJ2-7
TGCAGCGTGGCAGGACAGGGGTCCAACGAGCAGTACTTC
CSVAGQGSNEQYF
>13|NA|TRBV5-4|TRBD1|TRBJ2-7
TGTGCCAGCAGCTTCGGGACAGCCTACGAGCAGTACTTC
CASSFGTAYEQYF
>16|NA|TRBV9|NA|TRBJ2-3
TGTGCCAGCAGCGTACATCTCGGAGGGGGCGCAGATACGCAGTATTTT
CASSVHLGGGADTQYF
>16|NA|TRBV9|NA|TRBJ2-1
TGTGCCAGCAGCGTAGTCGGTGTAGGGGACCACAATGAGCAGTTCTTC
CASSVVGVGDHNEQFF
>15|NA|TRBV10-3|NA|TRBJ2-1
TGTGCCAGCGGTCCAGGCCCCCAGACTTTCAATGAGCAGTTCTTC
CASGPGPQTFNEQFF
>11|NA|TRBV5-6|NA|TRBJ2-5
TGTGCCAGCAGCTACCAAGAGACCCAGTACTTC
CASSYQETQYF
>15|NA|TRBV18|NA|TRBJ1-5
TGTGCCAGCTCACCAGAGACCGGATTTTGGCAGCCCCAGCATTTT
CASSPETGFWQPQHF
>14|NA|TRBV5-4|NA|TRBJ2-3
TGTGCCAGCAGCTTGGTCGGGAGCACAGATACGCAGTATTTT
CASSLVGSTDTQYF
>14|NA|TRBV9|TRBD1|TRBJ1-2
TGTGCCAGCAGCGTCGGACAGGGGGCTGGGGGCTACACCTTC
CASSVGQGAGGYTF
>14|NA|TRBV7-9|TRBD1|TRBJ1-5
TGTGCCAGCAGCCGTACAGGGGGCAATCAGCCCCAGCATTTT
CASSRTGGNQPQHF
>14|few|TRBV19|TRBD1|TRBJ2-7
TGTGCCAGTAACTCTGGGACAGGGGATCGGGAGCAGTACTTC
CASNSGTGDREQYF
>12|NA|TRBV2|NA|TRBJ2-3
TGTGCCAGCAGTGACAATACAGATACGCAGTATTTT
CASSDNTDTQYF
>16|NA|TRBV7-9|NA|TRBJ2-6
TGTGCCAGCAGCCTGAGTCGGGGCTCTGGGGCCAACGTCCTGACTTTC
CASSLSRGSGANVLTF
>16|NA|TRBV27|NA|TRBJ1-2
TGTGCCACCGGACCCGGGGCACAGGGTGCCCGCTATGGCTACACCTTC
CATGPGAQGARYGYTF
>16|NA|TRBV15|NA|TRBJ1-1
TGTGCCACCAGCAGAGGAAAGGGAAATATGAACACTGAAGCTTTCTTT
CATSRGKGNMNTEAFF
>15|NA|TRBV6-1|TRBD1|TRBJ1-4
TGTGCCAGCAGTGAAACCAGGGGGCGCGGGGAAAAACTGTTTTTT
CASSETRGRGEKLFF
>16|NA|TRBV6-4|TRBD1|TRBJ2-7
TGTGCCAGCAGTGTCCCGGACAGGGGCCGTCGGTACGAGCAGTACTTC
CASSVPDRGRRYEQYF
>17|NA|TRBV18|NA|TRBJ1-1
TGTGCCAGCTCACCAGTAGTGGTTCGGGGGGCAACAACTGAAGCTTTCTTT
CASSPVVVRGATTEAFF
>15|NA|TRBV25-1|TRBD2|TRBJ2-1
TGTGCCAGCAGTGATCCCGGGACTATCCACAATGAGCAGTTCTTC
CASSDPGTIHNEQFF
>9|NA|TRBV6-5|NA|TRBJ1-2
TGTGCCAGCAGATCCAAACCCACCTTC
CASRSKPTF
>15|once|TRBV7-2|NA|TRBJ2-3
TGTGCCAGCAGCTTAGTGGGATACCTGGGAGATACGCAGTATTTT
CASSLVGYLGDTQYF
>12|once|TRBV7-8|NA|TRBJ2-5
TGTGCCAGCAGCTTAGAGGTCGAGACCCAGTACTTC
CASSLEVETQYF